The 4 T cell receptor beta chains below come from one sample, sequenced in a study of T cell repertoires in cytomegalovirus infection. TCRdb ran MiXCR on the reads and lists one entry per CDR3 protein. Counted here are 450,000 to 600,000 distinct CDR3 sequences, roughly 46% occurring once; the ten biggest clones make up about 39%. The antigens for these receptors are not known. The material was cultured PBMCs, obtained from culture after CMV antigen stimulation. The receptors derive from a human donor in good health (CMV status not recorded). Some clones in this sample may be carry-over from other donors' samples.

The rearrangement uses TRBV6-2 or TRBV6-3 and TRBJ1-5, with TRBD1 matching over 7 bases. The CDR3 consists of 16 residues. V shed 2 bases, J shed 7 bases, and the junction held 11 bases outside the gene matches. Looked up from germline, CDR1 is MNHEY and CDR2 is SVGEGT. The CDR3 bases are TGTGCCAGCAGTTACCTCGACAGGGAGGTTAGGCAGCCCCAGCATTTT. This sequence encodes CASSYLDREVRQPQHF.

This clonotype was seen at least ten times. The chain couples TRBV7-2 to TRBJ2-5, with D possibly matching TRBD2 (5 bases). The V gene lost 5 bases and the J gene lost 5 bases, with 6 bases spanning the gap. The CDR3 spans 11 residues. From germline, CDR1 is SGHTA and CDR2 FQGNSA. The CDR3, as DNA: TGTGCCAGCAGCAGAGGGGAGACCCAGTACTTC. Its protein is CASSRGETQYF.

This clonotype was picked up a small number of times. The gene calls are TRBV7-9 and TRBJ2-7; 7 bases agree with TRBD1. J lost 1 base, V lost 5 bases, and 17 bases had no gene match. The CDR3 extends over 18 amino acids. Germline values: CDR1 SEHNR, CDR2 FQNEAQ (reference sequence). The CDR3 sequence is CASSTDLEQGPKSYEQYF. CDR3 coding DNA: TGTGCCAGCAGCACGGACCTAGAACAGGGGCCGAAGTCCTACGAGCAGTACTTC.

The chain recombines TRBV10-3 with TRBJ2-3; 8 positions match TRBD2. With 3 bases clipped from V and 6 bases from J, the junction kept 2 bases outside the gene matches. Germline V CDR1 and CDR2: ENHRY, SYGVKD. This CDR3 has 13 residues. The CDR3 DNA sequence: TGTGCCATCAGTGAAAGACTAGCGGATACGCAGTATTTT. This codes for CAISERLADTQYF.